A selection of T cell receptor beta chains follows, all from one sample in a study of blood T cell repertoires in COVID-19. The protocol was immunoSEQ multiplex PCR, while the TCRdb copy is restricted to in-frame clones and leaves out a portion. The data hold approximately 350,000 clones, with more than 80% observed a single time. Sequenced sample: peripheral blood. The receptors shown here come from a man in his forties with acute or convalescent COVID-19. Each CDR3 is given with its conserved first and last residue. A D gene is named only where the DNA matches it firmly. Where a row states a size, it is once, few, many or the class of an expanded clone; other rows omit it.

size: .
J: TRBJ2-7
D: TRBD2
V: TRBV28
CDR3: CASSFWGGGTSSYEQYF
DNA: TGTGCCAGCAGTTTCTGGGGCGGGGGTACCTCCTCCTACGAGCAGTACTTC

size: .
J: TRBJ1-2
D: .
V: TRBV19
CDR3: CPVGRDYGYTF
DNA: TGTCCCGTGGGGCGCGACTATGGCTACACCTTC

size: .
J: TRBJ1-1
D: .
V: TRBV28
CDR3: CASTLERNTEAFF
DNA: TGTGCCAGCACCCTAGAGAGGAACACTGAAGCTTTCTTT

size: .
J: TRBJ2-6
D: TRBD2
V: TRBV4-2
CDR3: CASSQETAGYSGANVLTF
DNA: TGTGCCAGCAGCCAAGAGACAGCGGGATACTCTGGGGCCAACGTCCTGACTTTC

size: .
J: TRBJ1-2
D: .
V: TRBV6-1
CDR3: CTSSPRVIYGYTF
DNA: TGTACCAGCAGCCCCAGGGTAATCTATGGCTACACCTTC

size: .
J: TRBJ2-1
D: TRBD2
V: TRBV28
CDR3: CASSLIAGGMNEQFF
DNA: TGTGCCAGCAGTTTAATAGCGGGAGGGATGAATGAGCAGTTCTTC

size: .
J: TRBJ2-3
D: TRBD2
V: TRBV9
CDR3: CASSPELAVDTQYF
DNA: TGTGCCAGCAGCCCCGAGCTAGCGGTAGATACGCAGTATTTT

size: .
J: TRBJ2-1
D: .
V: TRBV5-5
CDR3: CASSLTRYNEQFF
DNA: TGTGCCAGCAGCTTAACCAGATACAATGAGCAGTTCTTC

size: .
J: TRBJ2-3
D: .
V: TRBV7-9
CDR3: CASSNTVPDTQYF
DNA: TGTGCCAGCAGCAACACAGTTCCCGATACGCAGTATTTT

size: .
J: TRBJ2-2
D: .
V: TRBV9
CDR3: CASSPQRNTGELFF
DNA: TGTGCCAGCAGCCCACAGAGGAACACCGGGGAGCTGTTTTTT

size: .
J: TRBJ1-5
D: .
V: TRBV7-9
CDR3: CASSNRNQPQHF
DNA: TGTGCCAGCAGCAACAGGAATCAGCCCCAGCATTTT

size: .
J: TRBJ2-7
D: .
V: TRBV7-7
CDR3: CASSLGGGSEQYF
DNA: TGTGCTAGCAGTCTTGGGGGGGGCTCCGAGCAGTACTTC

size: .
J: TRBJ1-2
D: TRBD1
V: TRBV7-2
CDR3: CASSPDRGAYGYTF
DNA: TGTGCCAGCAGCCCAGACAGGGGAGCCTATGGCTACACCTTC

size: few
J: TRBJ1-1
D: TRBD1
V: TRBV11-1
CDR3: CASSSETGGLTEAFF
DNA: TGTGCCAGCAGCTCCGAGACAGGGGGTCTTACTGAAGCTTTCTTT

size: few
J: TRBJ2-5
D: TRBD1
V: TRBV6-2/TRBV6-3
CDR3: CASSLTDRGTETQYF
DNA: TGTGCCAGCAGCCTCACTGACAGGGGAACAGAGACCCAGTACTTC

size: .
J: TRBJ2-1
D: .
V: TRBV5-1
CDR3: CASSLDSLVNEQFF
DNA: TGCGCCAGCAGCTTGGACTCGCTAGTCAATGAGCAGTTCTTC

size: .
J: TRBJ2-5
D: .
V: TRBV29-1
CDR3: CSVEEAGGQTQYF
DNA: TGCAGCGTTGAAGAAGCAGGGGGGCAGACCCAGTACTTC

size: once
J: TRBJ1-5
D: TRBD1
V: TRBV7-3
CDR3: CASSLDLAGQRNQPQHF
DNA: TGTGCCAGCAGCTTAGATTTAGCGGGACAGAGAAATCAGCCCCAGCATTTT

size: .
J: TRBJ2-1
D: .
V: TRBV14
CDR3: CASSVIGGYNEQFF
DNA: TGTGCCAGCAGCGTAATAGGAGGTTACAATGAGCAGTTCTTC

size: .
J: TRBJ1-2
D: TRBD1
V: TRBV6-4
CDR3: CASRLRDRGSYGYTF
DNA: TGTGCCAGCAGGCTCCGGGACAGGGGAAGCTATGGCTACACCTTC